Shown below are 30 T cell receptor beta chains from a single sample sequenced in a study of blood T cell repertoires in COVID-19. Only in-frame clones appear in the TCRdb table, and some are missing; sequencing was by immunoSEQ multiplex PCR. The data hold tens of thousands of clones, with 65% to 85% observed a single time. Sequences were obtained from peripheral blood. The receptors originated from a man aged 80 or over with active or convalescent COVID-19.

The chain employs TRBV4-1 and TRBJ2-5; tentative D call: TRBD1 (6 bases). Germline V CDR1 and CDR2: MGHRA, YSYEKL. The CDR3 consists of 13 residues. With 4 bases removed from V and 2 bases from J, the gap between germline ends came to 8 bases. CDR3 sequence reads: CASSRGTQETQYF. The CDR3 region has the DNA TGCGCCAGCAGCCGAGGGACACAAGAGACCCAGTACTTC.

The J gene is TRBJ2-1, the V gene TRBV6-2 or TRBV6-3; 13 bases are shared with TRBD2. The CDR3 consists of 13 residues. CDR1 and CDR2 from the germline V gene are MNHEY and SVGEGT. V was pared by 6 bases and J by 14 bases, with 7 bases of the junction left unmatched. The CDR3 loop reads CASSLLAGGPKFF. In nucleotides, the CDR3 is TGTGCCAGCAGCCTACTAGCGGGGGGGCCGAAGTTCTTC.

This clone was observed a few times. This chain uses TRBV24-1 with TRBJ2-6, with no clear D. Trimming cost V 3 bases and J 1 base, with 6 bases left between them. Germline CDR1 reads KGHDR; CDR2 reads SFDVKD. This CDR3 contains 15 residues. The CDR3 DNA is TGTGCCACCAGTGATCCCCGTTCTGGGGCCAACGTCCTGACTTTC. Translation gives CATSDPRSGANVLTF.

This sequence joins TRBV5-1 and TRBJ2-2; D unresolved. Germline-derived CDR1 and CDR2 are SGHRS and YFSETQ. This CDR3 has 14 residues. V lost 7 bases to trimming and J lost 0 bases, with 10 bases between them. Here the CDR3 reads CASHRVSNTGELFF. In nucleotides, the CDR3 is TGCGCCAGCCACCGGGTCTCGAACACCGGGGAGCTGTTTTTT. Supplemented by reference TRBV5-1 and TRBJ2-2, the full variable domain reads KAGVTQTPRYLIKTRGQQVTLSCSPISGHRSVSWYQQTPGQGLQFLFEYFSETQRNKGNFPGRFSGRQFSNSRSEMNVSTLELGDSALYLCASHRVSNTGELFFGEGSRLTVL.

The chain carries TRBV5-1 and TRBJ2-1; possible D gene TRBD2, 5 bases. Germline lookup yields CDR1 SGHRS and CDR2 YFSETQ. Trimming shortened V by 3 bases and J by 2 bases, and 15 bases separated the two germline ends. The CDR3 totals 16 residues. DNA for the CDR3: TGCGCCAGCAGCTCTTCAACTATCGGGACCTACAATGAGCAGTTCTTC. This translates into CASSSSTIGTYNEQFF.

This clone appeared a single time. V gene TRBV2 combines with J gene TRBJ2-1; 7 nucleotides line up with TRBD2. With V trimmed by 6 bases and J by 4 bases, 9 bases remained unmatched. Germline CDR1 reads SNHLY; CDR2 reads FYNNEI. The CDR3 is 15 amino acids. CDR3: CASREFQGGYNEQFF. The CDR3 DNA is TGTGCCAGCAGAGAATTTCAGGGAGGGTACAATGAGCAGTTCTTC. Variable domain in full (rest from reference TRBV2 and TRBJ2-1): EPEVTQTPSHQVTQMGQEVILRCVPISNHLYFYWYRQILGQKVEFLVSFYNNEISEKSEIFDDQFSVERPDGSNFTLKIRSTKLEDSAMYFCASREFQGGYNEQFFGPGTRLTVL.

The chain employs TRBV5-1 and TRBJ1-4; D remains unclear. This CDR3 contains 15 residues. Germline V CDR1 and CDR2: SGHRS, YFSETQ. V shed 1 base and J shed 0 bases, with 7 bases lying between them. The DNA for the CDR3 is TGCGCCAGCAGCTTGACAGTTCCAACTAATGAAAAACTGTTTTTT. Protein sequence: CASSLTVPTNEKLFF.

The chain is built from TRBV2 and TRBJ1-2; D uncertain. The CDR3 contains 11 residues. V lost 8 bases and J 3 bases, leaving 7 bases between the germline ends. Germline V CDR1 and CDR2: SNHLY, FYNNEI. This CDR3 reads CASRLDYGYTF. CDR3 DNA sequence: TGTGCCAGCCGACTGGACTATGGCTACACCTTC.

The rearrangement joins TRBV10-2 to TRBJ1-5; unclear D gene. The CDR3 sequence is 13 residues long. Looked up from germline, CDR1 is WSHSY and CDR2 is SAAADI. Trimming took 2 bases from V and 3 from J, leaving 5 bases between them. The DNA for the CDR3 is TGCGCCAGCAGTGAGCCTAACAATCAGCCCCAGCATTTT. This sequence encodes CASSEPNNQPQHF.

The chain carries TRBV5-1 and TRBJ2-5; 9 nucleotides line up with TRBD1. J gave up 5 bases and V 4 bases, and 9 bases lay outside the gene matches. Germline CDR1 is SGHRS and CDR2 is YFSETQ. This CDR3 has 15 residues. The CDR3 sequence is CASSGRTGVGETQYF. The CDR3 DNA follows: TGCGCCAGCAGCGGACGGACAGGGGTCGGGGAGACCCAGTACTTC.

This chain uses TRBV10-3 with TRBJ2-3; 10 bases agree with TRBD2. V shed 3 bases, J shed 6 bases, and the junction held 15 bases outside the gene matches. The CDR3 length is 18 residues. Per the germline V gene, CDR1 is ENHRY and CDR2 is SYGVKD. The CDR3 DNA reads TGTGCCATCAGTGACTCCACCGCTAGCGGGGGACCTAGGGATACGCAGTATTTT. The encoded protein is CAISDSTASGGPRDTQYF.

This sequence joins TRBV5-1 and TRBJ1-3, with unresolved D. CDR1 SGHRS and CDR2 YFSETQ come from the germline V gene. Deletions cut 2 bases from V and 1 base from J, with 7 bases between. CDR3 length equals 14 residues. CDR3 in DNA: TGCGCCAGCAGCTTAGTCGGGTCTGGAAACACCATATATTTT. Protein product: CASSLVGSGNTIYF.

This sequence joins TRBV18 and TRBJ1-2, with D possibly being TRBD1 (6 bases). V was cut by 4 bases and J by 0 bases, with 9 bases left in between. From germline, CDR1 is KGHSH and CDR2 LQKENI. This CDR3 has 14 amino acids. The CDR3 DNA sequence: TGTGCCAGCTCACGAGGGGACACTAACTATGGCTACACCTTC. Its protein is CASSRGDTNYGYTF.

The genes are TRBV7-9 and TRBJ1-5; weak D call: TRBD1 (5 bases). V shed 5 bases and J shed 3 bases, with 14 bases lying between them. The CDR3 covers 15 residues. Germline assignment: CDR1 SEHNR and CDR2 FQNEAQ (reference sequence). CDR3 residues: CASSPGGGTNQPQHF. DNA for the CDR3: TGTGCCAGCAGCCCAGGCGGGGGGACCAATCAGCCCCAGCATTTT.

The chain is built from TRBV3-1 (or the pseudogene TRBV3-2) and TRBJ2-2; TRBD1 matches 8 bases. The germline V gene has CDR1 LGHDT and CDR2 YNNKEL (reference sequence). This CDR3 spans 18 amino acids. V trimming: 4 bases; J trimming: 3 bases; junction bases outside the gene matches: 13. CDR3 amino acids: CASSPPGTGFLYTGELFF. The CDR3 DNA reads TGTGCCAGCAGCCCTCCCGGGACAGGATTTCTTTACACCGGGGAGCTGTTTTTT.

V and J are TRBV6-2 or TRBV6-3 and TRBJ2-4; 16 nucleotides align to TRBD2. Trimming at V came to 0 bases and at J to 3 bases, leaving 5 bases not matched to a gene. CDR3 length equals 19 residues. From germline, CDR1 is MNHEY and CDR2 SVGEGT. The CDR3 DNA reads as TGTGCCAGCAGTTACTCGGGACTAGCGGGAGGGCCGGTCAAAAACATTCAGTACTTC. Translating it yields CASSYSGLAGGPVKNIQYF.

The J gene is TRBJ2-7, the V gene TRBV28; D might be TRBD1 (5 bases). Germline V gives CDR1 MDHEN, CDR2 SYDVKM. The CDR3 covers 13 residues. Trimming shortened V by 11 bases and J by 2 bases, and 16 bases separated the two germline ends. The CDR3 nucleotides read TGTGCCGTTAGCAGGGTCAATCCCTACGAGCAGTACTTC. It codes for CAVSRVNPYEQYF.

V and J are TRBV27 and TRBJ1-2; tentative D call: TRBD1 (6 bases). V dropped 6 bases and J dropped 7 bases, with 21 bases sitting between them. This CDR3 region has 15 residues. Germline CDR1 is MNHEY and CDR2 is SMNVEV (reference sequence). The CDR3 sequence is CASSRAGAQMSGYTF. The CDR3 coding sequence is TGTGCCAGCAGCCGTGCGGGGGCGCAGATGTCTGGCTACACCTTC.

The sample holds one count of this clone. V and J are TRBV5-4 and TRBJ2-5, with 10 bases that match TRBD1. The CDR3 loop spans 15 amino acids. Germline lookup yields CDR1 SGHNT and CDR2 YYREEE (reference sequence). V lost 4 bases and J lost 4; bases outside the gene matches: 7. The CDR3 loop is CASSRRQGASETQYF. Written as DNA, the CDR3 is TGTGCCAGCAGCAGGAGACAGGGGGCCTCAGAGACCCAGTACTTC. Full variable domain (rest looked up from reference TRBV5-4 and TRBJ2-5): ETGVTQSPTHLIKTRGQQVTLRCSSQSGHNTVSWYQQALGQGPQFIFQYYREEENGRGNFPPRFSGLQFPNYSSELNVNALELDDSALYLCASSRRQGASETQYFGPGTRLLVL.

The chain carries TRBV6-1 and TRBJ2-2; D may be TRBD1 (6 bases). Trimming shortened V by 3 bases and J by 4 bases, and 9 bases separated the two germline ends. Germline values: CDR1 MNHNS, CDR2 SASEGT. The CDR3 consists of 14 residues. CDR3 region: CASSEKQGTGELFF. The CDR3 coding sequence is TGTGCCAGCAGTGAGAAACAGGGCACCGGGGAGCTGTTTTTT.

The chain employs TRBV4-1 and TRBJ2-3; 12 nucleotides match TRBD2. V was clipped by 4 bases and J by 2 bases; unmatched bases: 7. The CDR3 length is 17 residues. Germline assignment: CDR1 MGHRA and CDR2 YSYEKL. CDR3 residues: CASSPYRTSGVTDTQYF. In nucleotides, the CDR3 is TGCGCCAGCAGCCCATATCGGACTAGCGGGGTCACAGATACGCAGTATTTT.

The sample holds a few counts of this clone. The chain carries TRBV5-1 and TRBJ2-1; 14 nucleotides line up with TRBD2. This CDR3 has 17 amino acids. J was trimmed by 4 bases and V by 4 bases; bases with no gene match: 7. The germline gives CDR1 SGHRS, CDR2 YFSETQ. Written as DNA, the CDR3 is TGCGCCAGCAGCCCGACTAGCGGGAGGGTGTGGTACAATGAGCAGTTCTTC. Translating gives CASSPTSGRVWYNEQFF.

In DNA form, the CDR3 reads TGTGCCAGAAGCATTAGGGGGGGGTATAATGAGCAGTTCTTC. Protein sequence: CARSIRGGYNEQFF. The chain couples TRBV7-5 to TRBJ2-1; the table calls TRBD2, which could not be checked here. TRBV7-5 is shown as a pseudogene. The CDR3 has 14 amino acids.

This chain connects TRBV11-2 to TRBJ2-7, with a tentative D call TRBD1 (5 bases). The germline V gene encodes CDR1 SGHAT and CDR2 FQNNGV. Trimming took 0 bases from V and 7 from J, leaving 10 bases between them. The CDR3 runs to 13 residues. As DNA, the CDR3 is TGTGCCAGCAGCTTAGACAGGGTGGGGGAGCAGTACTTC. Translated, it gives CASSLDRVGEQYF. Full variable domain (missing parts from reference TRBV11-2 and TRBJ2-7): EAGVAQSPRYKIIEKRQSVAFWCNPISGHATLYWYQQILGQGPKLLIQFQNNGVVDDSQLPKDRFSAERLKGVDSTLKIQPAKLEDSAVYLCASSLDRVGEQYFGPGTRLTVT.

The chain links TRBV30 to TRBJ2-2; D might be TRBD2 (6 bases). Germline loops: CDR1 GTSNPN, CDR2 SVGIG (reference sequence). The CDR3 is 15 residues long. V lost 2 bases and J lost 7, with 17 bases in between. The CDR3 sequence is CAWSRLGRGVGELFF. CDR3 sequence (DNA): TGTGCCTGGAGTAGACTCGGGCGGGGCGTCGGGGAGCTGTTTTTT.

The chain is built from TRBV30 and TRBJ1-6, with a possible D match to TRBD1 (5 bases). The length of the CDR3 is 14 residues. Germline assignment: CDR1 GTSNPN and CDR2 SVGIG (reference sequence). V lost 0 bases and J lost 7, with 10 bases in between. CDR3 nucleotides: TGTGCCTGGAGTGTAGGAGGGGTCAATTCACCCCTCCACTTT. Its protein is CAWSVGGVNSPLHF.

This clone was observed a few times. The J gene is TRBJ2-4, the V gene TRBV5-4; 11 bases map to TRBD2. V trimming: 0 bases; J trimming: 4 bases; junction bases outside the gene matches: 3. There are 16 residues in the CDR3. CDR1 and CDR2 from the germline V gene are SGHNT and YYREEE (reference sequence). The CDR3 region is CASSLAGTSGKNIQYF. CDR3 nucleotides: TGTGCCAGCAGCTTGGCAGGGACTAGCGGTAAAAACATTCAGTACTTC.

The chain has TRBV4-2 and TRBJ2-1; TRBD1 agrees at 7 bases. V was pared by 4 bases and J by 0 bases, with 6 bases of the junction left unmatched. The germline V gene has CDR1 LGHNA and CDR2 YNFKEQ. The length of the CDR3 is 16 residues. The CDR3 DNA reads TGTGCCAGCAGCCTGGACAGGCGACACTCCTACAATGAGCAGTTCTTC. Its protein product is CASSLDRRHSYNEQFF.

The chain is built from TRBV18 and TRBJ1-6; D perhaps matches TRBD1 (5 bases). Trimming cost V 4 bases and J 5 bases, with 15 bases left between them. The CDR3 is 16 residues long. Germline CDR1 KGHSH, CDR2 LQKENI. Here the CDR3 reads CASSRSIMTDNSPLHF. CDR3 nucleotides: TGTGCCAGCTCACGATCGATTATGACAGATAATTCACCCCTCCACTTT.

This chain links TRBV2 with TRBJ1-1; TRBD1 aligns across 8 bases. CDR1 and CDR2 (germline): SNHLY, FYNNEI. The CDR3 runs 14 residues. Germline trimming cut 6 bases from V and 7 bases from J; bases unmatched to any gene: 10. The DNA for the CDR3 is TGTGCCAGCAGCATAGGACAGGGAGGATTTGAAGCTTTCTTT. Amino acid sequence: CASSIGQGGFEAFF.